The rows below give T cell receptor beta chains drawn from one sample of a study of T cells after yellow fever vaccination. TCRdb analysed the 5' RACE reads with MiXCR anew, one entry per CDR3 protein. Among under 600,000 distinct CDR3 sequences, roughly 13% were seen once, and the ten largest hold about 14%. The material sequenced was PBMCs, taken on the day of the yellow fever booster vaccination. The receptors were sampled from a man aged 30 to 45 who received the YFV17D yellow fever vaccine. Both conserved end residues are part of each CDR3. D genes are given only for firm matches. For some rows the clone size is stated as once, few or many, or as a class when expanded; others skip it.

TRBJ1-1 few TRBV20-1 - TGCAGCACCGGGCGGGGCACTGAAGCTTTCTTT CSTGRGTEAFF
TRBJ2-5 - TRBV7-2 - TGTGCCAGCAGCTTAGTTGCCGGGAGTGCGGAGACCCAGTACTTC CASSLVAGSAETQYF
TRBJ2-7 - TRBV5-1 TRBD2 TGCGCCAGCAGCCAACCGGGAGGCTTCGAGCAGTACTTC CASSQPGGFEQYF
TRBJ2-5 few TRBV20-1 TRBD2 TGCAGTGCTAGACCGGGACTAGCGGGAGGCGAGACCCAGTACTTC CSARPGLAGGETQYF
TRBJ1-3 few TRBV4-3 - TGCGCCAGCAGCCCCTCGGACAGAGGAAACACCATATATTTT CASSPSDRGNTIYF
TRBJ2-2 - TRBV19 - TGTGCCAGTAGCCAGGGGATCACCGGGGAGCTGTTTTTT CASSQGITGELFF
TRBJ2-4 few TRBV27 - TGTGCCAGCAGTTATTCTAGCAACCAAAACATTCAGTACTTC CASSYSSNQNIQYF
TRBJ2-7 many TRBV12-3/TRBV12-4 - TGTGCCAGCAGTTCTAGTGGGACGGAAAACTACGAGCAGTACTTC CASSSSGTENYEQYF
TRBJ2-5 few TRBV5-6 TRBD2 TGTGCCAGCAGCTTCGGTCCGACTAGCGGAGACCAAGAGACCCAGTACTTC CASSFGPTSGDQETQYF
TRBJ1-6 - TRBV7-9 - TGTGCCAGCAGCTTATCTCTGGACAGAAATTCACCCCTCCACTTT CASSLSLDRNSPLHF
TRBJ2-7 - TRBV2 TRBD1 TGTGCCAGCAGTGAAGGTCTCAGGGGGCTGTACGAGCAGTACTTC CASSEGLRGLYEQYF
TRBJ2-1 few TRBV7-9 - TGTGCCAGCGGTAGAAGCTCCTACAATGAGCAGTTCTTC CASGRSSYNEQFF
TRBJ2-3 - TRBV10-3 TRBD2 TGTGCCACCACGGGCGGGAGGGTGGCAGATACGCAGTATTTT CATTGGRVADTQYF
TRBJ2-5 many TRBV27 TRBD2 TGTGCCAGCAGTTCTTTTGGACTAGCGGAGAAACAAGAGACCCAGTACTTC CASSSFGLAEKQETQYF
TRBJ2-2 - TRBV11-2 - TGTGCCAGCAGCCAACGGGACTGGGGGACCGGGGAGCTGTTTTTT CASSQRDWGTGELFF
TRBJ1-4 - TRBV7-9 - TGTGCCAGCAGCTATCGGACAACTAATGAAAAACTGTTTTTT CASSYRTTNEKLFF
TRBJ1-1 - TRBV20-1 - TGCAGTGCTACAACAGGGTACGACACTGAAGCTTTCTTT CSATTGYDTEAFF
TRBJ2-5 - TRBV20-1 TRBD2 TGCAGTGCTGCCTCGACTAGCGGGTCCGGAGAGACCCAGTACTTC CSAASTSGSGETQYF
TRBJ1-4 few TRBV28 - TGTGCCAGCAGACTCCCAGGGGTTGAAAAACTGTTTTTT CASRLPGVEKLFF
TRBJ2-3 - TRBV19 TRBD2 TGTGCCAGTAGTACCTCCGACGGGAGGGCCAGGGATACGCAGTATTTT CASSTSDGRARDTQYF
TRBJ2-5 - TRBV10-2 TRBD1 TGCGCCAGCAGTGAGGTTGGGACAGGGGGCGTAGAGGGAGAGACCCAGTACTTC CASSEVGTGGVEGETQYF
TRBJ1-1 many TRBV20-1 TRBD1 TGCAGTGCCCCCCACAGGGGAGGGCTGAACACTGAAGCTTTCTTT CSAPHRGGLNTEAFF
TRBJ2-3 few TRBV2 TRBD2 TGTGCCAGCAGGAAACTAGCGTTTCACGGGGATACGCAGTATTTT CASRKLAFHGDTQYF
TRBJ2-1 - TRBV5-1 TRBD2 TGCGCCAGCAGAAAATGGACTAGCGGGAGCTTCGAGCAGTTCTTC CASRKWTSGSFEQFF
TRBJ2-5 - TRBV24-1 - TGTGCCACCAGTGACAATGGCGGGCAAGAGACCCAGTACTTC CATSDNGGQETQYF
TRBJ1-1 few TRBV20-1 - TGCAGTGCTAGAGATGGCTGGACGGCGGACACTGAAGCTTTCTTT CSARDGWTADTEAFF
TRBJ1-1 - TRBV19 TRBD1 TGTGCCAGTAGGGGGTTTTGGGACAGGATTGGAGCTTTCTTT CASRGFWDRIGAFF
TRBJ2-2 few TRBV24-1 - TGTGCCACCAATTCCGGCCTGAACACCGGGGAGCTGTTTTTT CATNSGLNTGELFF
TRBJ2-3 - TRBV12-3/TRBV12-4 - TGTGCCAGCAGTCCCCCGTTACGGGGGCACACAGATACGCAGTATTTT CASSPPLRGHTDTQYF
TRBJ1-1 - TRBV9 - TGTGCCAGCAGCGTAGAGGGGACTGAAGCTTTCTTT CASSVEGTEAFF
TRBJ2-7 few TRBV7-8 TRBD2 TGTGCCAGCAGCTTTGGGACTAGCTTTAACGAGCAGTACTTC CASSFGTSFNEQYF
TRBJ2-7 few TRBV4-3 - TGCGCCAGCAGCCAAGAAAGCCACTCCTACGAGCAGTACTTC CASSQESHSYEQYF
TRBJ2-4 few TRBV18 TRBD1 TGTGCCAGCTCGCCTGGACAGGGCGGAAACATTCAGTACTTC CASSPGQGGNIQYF